The 8 T cell receptor delta chains below all came from one sample that was sequenced in a study of gamma-delta T cells after stem cell transplantation. TCRdb made new clone calls on the RT-PCR reads using CATT. The sample includes approximately 490 delta-chain clones, more than 1.4% of them seen just once. Sequenced input: gamma-delta T cells. These receptor sequences come from a human donor. It is not recorded whose cells these are; they may come from a transplant donor.

By share of the sample, this clone is hyperexpanded. The same CDR3 is also encoded by other DNA sequences in this sample. The rearrangement links TRDV1 to TRDJ1; TRDD3 agrees at 11 bases. J lost 4 bases, V lost 3 bases, and 19 bases had no gene match. The CDR3 spans 20 residues. Germline loops: CDR1 TSWWSYY, CDR2 QGS. Here the CDR3 reads CALGDGVIKRYWGIIDKLIF. CDR3 nucleotide sequence: TGTGCTCTTGGGGATGGTGTGATTAAGCGTTACTGGGGGATAATCGATAAACTCATCTTT.

On this clone: The TCRdb record carries a much larger clone's protein, which differs from this DNA's translation at residue 13; a read error is the likely cause, and the protein listed here is the DNA translation. The DNA of the CDR3 is TGTGCCTGTGATCAACTACTGGGGGATACCGATAAACCCATCTTT. This encodes CACDQLLGDTDKPIF. The V gene is TRDV2, the J gene TRDJ1; 12 bases align to TRDD3. The CDR3 extends over 15 amino acids. CDR1 is GEAIGNYY and CDR2 is EKD in the germline V gene.

This clone appeared a few times. A much bigger clone sits one base away, suggesting this may be a read error. This sample also contains other DNA sequences that code for the same CDR3. The rearrangement joins TRDV1 to TRDJ1, with D perhaps matching TRDD2 (6 bases). The germline V gene has CDR1 TSWWSYY and CDR2 QGS. This CDR3 has 17 residues. For the CDR3, the DNA is TGTGCACTTGGGGAATCCTACTTCCTCCGGGCCACCGATAAACTCATCTTT. It translates to CALGESYFLRATDKLIF.

This clone is hyperexpanded by share. At the DNA level, this CDR3 is encoded by other sequences in the same sample as well. The chain has TRDV3 and TRDJ1, with 13 bases aligning to TRDD3. Unmatched junction bases numbered 7, after V lost 3 bases and J lost 3 bases. The V gene's germline CDR1 is TVYSNPD and CDR2 GDNSRS (reference sequence). The CDR3 runs to 15 residues. The CDR3 spells CALSDWGIRADKLIF. The CDR3 DNA sequence: TGTGCCTTGTCCGACTGGGGGATACGCGCCGATAAACTCATCTTT.

Only a few counts were recorded for this clone. TCRdb pairs this DNA with a much larger clone's protein that differs at residue 11, likely a read error; the protein shown was translated from the DNA. This chain connects TRDV1 to TRDJ1; TRDD3 matches at 7 bases. The CDR3 is 17 amino acids. Germline V lookup: CDR1 TSWWSYY, CDR2 QGS. V shed 0 bases and J 7 bases; nucleotides not matched to a gene: 14. The CDR3 spells CALGELVLGVPRGKLIF. In DNA form, the CDR3 reads TGTGCTCTTGGGGAACTCGTCCTGGGGGTCCCCCGTGGTAAACTCATCTTT.

The sample holds a few counts of this clone. This sequence may be a read error, since a much larger clone differs from it by one base. The identical CDR3 is also encoded by other nucleotide sequences in the sample. The V call is TRDV1, the J call TRDJ1, with 7 bases identical to TRDD2. CDR3 size: 19 residues. CDR1 and CDR2 from the germline V gene are TSWWSYY and QGS. This CDR3 reads CALGELPKWRPGYTDKLIF. The CDR3 DNA is TGTGCCCTTGGGGAACTTCCTAAGTGGCGGCCCGGGTACACCGATAAACTCATCTTT.

As for this clone: This likely reflects a read error, since a far larger clone is one base away. This CDR3 is also generated by other DNA sequences in the sample. The rearrangement links TRDV1 to TRDJ1; TRDD2 matches at 7 bases. Germline lookup yields CDR1 TSWWSYY and CDR2 QGS. The CDR3 has 24 residues. The trim removed 0 bases at V and 0 bases at J, leaving 28 bases unmatched. CDR3 sequence (DNA): TGTGCTCTTGGGGAACTCTCTGCCTTCCTGGGCATACGGCACCCTTCCTGGTACACCGATAAACTCATCTTT. Translation gives CALGELSAFLGIRHPSWYTDKLIF.

Details on this clone: A far larger clone is just one base off, so this is likely a read error. Other DNA sequences in the same sample also yield this CDR3. This chain joins TRDV2 and TRDJ2, with 11 nucleotides matching TRDD3. V was pared by 3 bases and J by 0 bases, with 17 bases of the junction left unmatched. This CDR3 is built from 21 residues. Germline CDR1 and CDR2: GEAIGNYY and EKD. The CDR3 DNA is TGTGCCTGTGACCGGATGTTGGGGGATACGCGGGCGAACACTTTGACAGCACAACTCTTCTTT. As protein: CACDRMLGDTRANTLTAQLFF.